Listed below are T cell receptor beta chains from one sample, sequenced in a study of vaccination and CD4 T cells after COVID-19. These receptors have no identified antigens. MiXCR, run by TCRdb on the PCR reads, gives a single entry per CDR3 protein. The data hold 7,000 to 8,500 distinct CDR3 sequences, with 45% to 65% observed a single time. The sample taken for sequencing was CD4+ T cells from blood, cultured in vitro. The receptors come from a human donor who had recovered from COVID-19. Each CDR3 is given with its conserved first and last residue. D genes are given only for firm matches. The size entry is marked missing in some rows and otherwise reads once, few, many or a size class.

D,J,size,V,DNA,CDR3
TRBD1,TRBJ1-1,.,TRBV18,TGTGCCAGCTCACCACCGCCAGGGACAGGTCCTGAAGCTTTCTTT,CASSPPPGTGPEAFF
TRBD2,TRBJ2-7,.,TRBV7-2,TGTGCCAGCCAGCGGGGGCTATCCTACGAGCAGTACTTC,CASQRGLSYEQYF
.,TRBJ1-6,.,TRBV5-4,TGTGCCAGCAGCTTCCAGCGACTTAATTCACCCCTCCACTTT,CASSFQRLNSPLHF
.,TRBJ2-1,.,TRBV19,TGTGCCACCCGGGAATTTAATGAGCAGTTCTTC,CATREFNEQFF
.,TRBJ1-1,.,TRBV29-1,TGCAGCGTTGATGGGGTGAACACTGAAGCTTTCTTT,CSVDGVNTEAFF
.,TRBJ1-6,.,TRBV5-6,TGTGCCAGCAGCTTGGGGTCCGGACTATATAATTCACCCCTCCACTTT,CASSLGSGLYNSPLHF
TRBD1,TRBJ1-1,few,TRBV19,TGTGCCAGTAGTTCAGTCGGGACAGCGAACACTGAAGCTTTCTTT,CASSSVGTANTEAFF
.,TRBJ1-2,.,TRBV6-1,TGTGCCAGCAGTGGCCACTTGAATGGGAACTATGGCTACACCTTC,CASSGHLNGNYGYTF
TRBD2,TRBJ2-1,.,TRBV5-1,TGCGCCAGCGCACGGGGGGATCTCTACAATGAGCAGTTCTTC,CASARGDLYNEQFF
.,TRBJ1-1,.,TRBV30,TGTGCCTGGAGTGTACGAGGGCTACGGAACACTGAAGCTTTCTTT,CAWSVRGLRNTEAFF
.,TRBJ1-5,.,TRBV4-1,TGCGCCAGCAGCCAAGATCCCAATAGACAGGTAAATCAGCCCCAGCATTTT,CASSQDPNRQVNQPQHF
.,TRBJ1-6,once,TRBV4-1,TGCGCCAGCAGCCCTACTAGGACAGAACCCCTCCACTTT,CASSPTRTEPLHF
TRBD2,TRBJ2-3,.,TRBV5-4,TGTGCCAGCAGCGCGGACACTCTAGCGGGGGGGCGTAAGTATTTT,CASSADTLAGGRKYF
TRBD2,TRBJ2-3,.,TRBV30,TGTGCCTGGAGGGGTACAGCGGGGGGCAATACGCAGTATTTT,CAWRGTAGGNTQYF
.,TRBJ1-5,.,TRBV14,TGTGCCAGCAGCCGACCCTCCGAAGGGCTAAATCAGCCCCAGCATTTT,CASSRPSEGLNQPQHF
TRBD1,TRBJ2-2,.,TRBV24-1,TGTGCCACGCGACAGGGATCCACCGGGGAGCTGTTTTTT,CATRQGSTGELFF
.,TRBJ1-3,.,TRBV7-9,TGTGCCAGCAGCTTAATGGGGGCCAGCTCTGGAAACACCATATATTTT,CASSLMGASSGNTIYF
.,TRBJ1-5,.,TRBV4-1,TGCGCCAGCAGCCAGTCCGGGACCCCGGGGAGCAATCAGCCCCAGCATTTT,CASSQSGTPGSNQPQHF
.,TRBJ2-3,few,TRBV10-2,TGCGCCAGCAGGGTCCTGGGGGGTAGGGGCACAGATACGCAGTATTTT,CASRVLGGRGTDTQYF
.,TRBJ2-7,.,TRBV20-1,TGCAGTGCTAGAGATTTTCGAGGGAAGGGGTCCTACGAGCAGTACTTC,CSARDFRGKGSYEQYF
.,TRBJ1-2,few,TRBV5-1,TGCGCCAGCAGCTTGGACGGAATCTATGGCTACACCTTC,CASSLDGIYGYTF
TRBD1,TRBJ2-3,.,TRBV18,TGTGCCAGCTCGCGTGGGACAGGGGTCTCAGATACGCAGTATTTT,CASSRGTGVSDTQYF
.,TRBJ1-2,.,TRBV15,TGTGCCACCAGGTTGGGGAGCGGGAACTATGGCTACACCTTC,CATRLGSGNYGYTF
.,TRBJ1-2,.,TRBV4-3,TGCGCCAGCAGCCACGGACGGAGCTATGGCTACACCTTC,CASSHGRSYGYTF
.,TRBJ2-7,.,TRBV24-1,TGTGCCACCAGTGAGGGGGCTGGGGAGCAGTACTTC,CATSEGAGEQYF
TRBD2,TRBJ2-3,few,TRBV6-1,TGTGCCAGCAGCGCCCGGACTAGCGGGGGGGGGACGCAGTATTTT,CASSARTSGGGTQYF
TRBD1,TRBJ1-2,.,TRBV12-3/TRBV12-4,TGTGCCAGCAGTTTCAGTAGGGACAGGGACGGCTACACCTTC,CASSFSRDRDGYTF